The rows below give T cell receptor beta chains drawn from one sample of a study of blood T cell repertoires in COVID-19. Clones were sequenced by immunoSEQ multiplex PCR, and TCRdb holds only the in-frame ones, with some missing. There are roughly 43,000 clones in the sample; 82% occur only once, and 4% to 5.5% lies in the top ten. Sample: peripheral blood. These receptors were collected from a woman between 65 and 79 years old with acute or convalescent COVID-19. CDR3s include the opening cysteine and the closing phenylalanine or tryptophan. Fields, in order: V gene, CDR3 protein.

TRBV28,CASSLFGNQPQHF
TRBV27,CASSFSSREQYF
TRBV2,CASSLNHGITDTQYF
TRBV7-6,CASSLGQGGTWEQYF
TRBV27,CAENGGRGQNTEAFF
TRBV4-1,CASSQGAWFNNQPQHF
TRBV11-3,CASSLLIQGSTEAFF
TRBV7-9,CASSSHRGSTDTQYF
TRBV5-1,CASSLNPGQAAETQYF
TRBV28,CASSFTLAGGLGETQYF
TRBV5-1,CASSLPTTSDEQFF
TRBV3-1/TRBV3-2,CASSHWTEYEQYF
TRBV10-3,CATTGGTGLYEQYF
TRBV6-4,CASSDSYASGGKLNYGYTF
TRBV6-5,CASSTGTGGEAFF
TRBV7-3,CASSPRALAMSEQYF
TRBV5-6,CASSSFDRPYGYTF
TRBV5-1,CASSPSTGGNEKLFF
TRBV6-4,CASSEDRGREQYF
TRBV11-1,CASSRLAGGPTPEQYF
TRBV5-1,CASSLSGTSGIYEQYF
TRBV6-1,CASSEAYQAGGYQETQYF
TRBV2,CASSRTSGNLSYEQYF
TRBV18,CASSPSGLAGLYF
TRBV9,CASSVDVAGVLNEQFF
TRBV7-3,CASSPGLRNEQFF
TRBV12-3/TRBV12-4,CASGYGGYEQFF
TRBV19,CASSAGLAGGPVQETQYF
TRBV11-2,CASSLGGGGGRPAETQYF
TRBV5-1,CASTNRGGQSYEQYF
TRBV7-3,CASSPTGSGELFF
TRBV30,CAWSKVRQGAIDEQYF